The entry below describes one T cell receptor (beta chain). The repertoire was sequenced with immunoSEQ multiplex PCR; TCRdb's copy has only in-frame clones and lacks some. The table shows roughly 110,000 clones, with 92% occurring only once. This sample is drawn from a study of T cell changes during pregnancy in multiple sclerosis. Per the germline V gene, CDR1 is SGHKS and CDR2 is YYEKEE (reference sequence). Trimming shortened V by 1 base and J by 2 bases, and 6 bases separated the two germline ends. CDR3 length: 13 residues. Sequences were derived from peripheral blood, sampled after pregnancy. The chain combines TRBV5-5 with TRBJ1-1; D is ambiguous. The sequence derives from a female donor with multiple sclerosis, enrolled in a pregnancy study. CDR3 sequence (DNA): TGTGCCAGCAGCTTGACAGATAACACTGAAGCTTTCTTT. Translation gives CASSLTDNTEAFF. Using reference TRBV5-5 and TRBJ1-1 for the parts outside the CDR3, the full variable domain is DAGVTQSPTHLIKTRGQQVTLRCSPISGHKSVSWYQQVLGQGPQFIFQYYEKEERGRGNFPDRFSARQFPNYSSELNVNALLLGDSALYLCASSLTDNTEAFFGQGTRLTVV.